This TCR beta chain was profiled in a study of T-cell memory formation after mild COVID-19 (dated by TCRdb to the early 2020s). Background for the entire study: Most TCR sequence clusters were specific to one of the two donors. In a couple of donors, T-cell clones that expanded and contracted after mild COVID-19 were tracked by sequencing TCRalpha and TCRbeta repertoires over time. The cohort comprised two young, previously healthy adult volunteers, one female and one male. Broader findings and caveats from the paper: SARS-CoV-2 specificity was not confirmed for the second-wave clones peaking on day 37. Some responding clones were found in pre-infection memory, which suggests that pre-existing cross-reactive memory T cells took part in the SARS-CoV-2 response. Contracting CD4+ clones appeared mostly in the CM and EM memory subsets, whereas CD8+ clones were enriched in EMRA. Only a couple of mild cases were covered in the study, and larger cohorts including severe cases with pre-infection samples were considered necessary. Balanced CD4/CD8 phenotypes were observed for clones contracting from day 15 to 85, whereas a bias towards CD4+ was observed for a second wave of clones expanding from day 15 to 37.

Regarding this clonotype: The antigen it recognizes is unknown. The record has no base qualities; no much larger clone is one base away.

The sequencing machine was an Illumina NovaSeq 6000. TCRalpha and TCRbeta cDNA libraries were constructed by 5'RACE with constant-segment primers, with sample barcodes and unique molecular identifiers being introduced. RNA was extracted from every sample with Trizol reagent. Library amplification was performed in two PCR steps, and a second sample barcode and Illumina TruSeq adapters were introduced in the second step. Libraries were sequenced on an Illumina NovaSeq with 2 x 150 bp paired-end reads. On the authors' methods: Reads were demultiplexed and collapsed into UMI-guided consensus sequences with migec v1.2.7. With mixcr v2.1.11, UMI consensuses were aligned to TRA and TRB V and J templates and assembled into clonotypes. Expanded or contracted clonotypes were those called significant by both edgeR and NoisET, with noise models trained on biological replicates. edgeR calls used a false discovery rate-adjusted p below 0.01 and a log2 fold-change threshold of 1. As an exploratory analysis of dynamics, max-normalized trajectories of the 1000 most abundant clonotypes were examined by PCA with hierarchical clustering. Each responding clone was given a CD4 or CD8 phenotype based on the CD4+ and CD8+ repertoires, which had been sequenced separately. The public reads were reprocessed in TCRdb via fastp at Q25 and MiXCR, keeping in-frame beta chains. Here each entry gathers all rows of one CDR3 protein and keeps the most common genes and DNA. TCRdb's processing, not the authors', yielded these V and J calls. For this sample there are about 170,000 distinct CDR3 sequences; roughly 13% appear just once. The biggest ten clones account for approximately 3.3% of the sample.

Ficoll-Paque density gradient centrifugation was the method used to isolate PBMCs. From the cysteine through the phenylalanine, the CDR3 covers 13 amino acids. Of all the DNA, just the CDR3 is kept, 39 bases in frame from base 1. V was cut back by 7 bases and J by 8 bases, leaving a gap of 12 bases between them. CDR1 and CDR2, looked up from the germline V gene, are SNHLY and FYNNEI. Sequenced sample: PBMCs or a T cell subset sorted from them (not recorded which). This clonotype was obtained from a man in his late teens or twenties who had mild COVID-19 (a few samples of this study predate the infection). The sample titles of this study are shuffled in the database, so cell type and time point are left out; the donor was told from shared clones. The chain was built from TRBV2 and TRBJ1-6; the D segment cannot be called with confidence. The bases read TGTGCCAGCAAAGGTGGGCCCGATTCACCCCTCCACTTT. It translates as CASKGGPDSPLHF.